These 22 T cell receptor beta chains share one sample of origin, sequenced in a study of cytomegalovirus exposure and HLA in healthy donors. PCR used 60 Vbeta primers and 13 Jbeta primers. TCRdb keeps only in-frame clones here, not all; method: immunoSEQ multiplex PCR. The table records 120,000 or so clones, more than 15% of them present only once. Sequenced sample: PBMCs. These receptors originate from a female donor in good health and CMV-seropositive.

This clone was observed a handful of times. The V and J genes are TRBV5-4 and TRBJ2-5; 7 bases agree with TRBD2. From germline, CDR1 is SGHNT and CDR2 YYREEE (reference sequence). The CDR3 is 15 amino acids. The V gene end was trimmed by 5 bases and the J gene end by 4 bases; junction bases not matched to a gene: 11. For the CDR3, the DNA is TGTGCCAGCAGGGACCGTGGCGGGGGACTAGAGACCCAGTACTTC. This sequence encodes CASRDRGGGLETQYF.

Only a few counts were recorded for this clone. V and J are TRBV27 and TRBJ1-5; 9 bases are a match to TRBD1. The CDR3 has 15 residues. V shed 4 bases, J shed 5 bases, and the junction held 6 bases outside the gene matches. Germline CDR1 is MNHEY and CDR2 is SMNVEV (reference sequence). CDR3 in DNA: TGTGCCAGCAGTTCGTGGGGACAGGGTCATCAGCCCCAGCATTTT. Its translation is CASSSWGQGHQPQHF.

This clone was seen a handful of times. The chain uses TRBV4-3 and TRBJ2-1, with D possibly TRBD1 on 6 matching bases. The CDR3 is made up of 17 amino acids. The V and J ends lost 0 bases and 4 bases respectively, with 16 bases between them. The germline V gene has CDR1 LGHNA and CDR2 YSLEER. The DNA of the CDR3 is TGCGCCAGCAGCCAAGATGTCTGGCTAGGGGGATACAATGAGCAGTTCTTC. Amino acids: CASSQDVWLGGYNEQFF.

The gene calls are TRBV10-3 and TRBJ1-5; D not certain. Germline CDR1 is ENHRY and CDR2 is SYGVKD. The V end lost 5 bases, the J end lost 5 bases, and 10 bases lay between the germline ends. The CDR3 runs 13 residues. Written as DNA, the CDR3 is TGTGCCATCAGTTATACAGCGGATCAGCCCCAGCATTTT. Translating gives CAISYTADQPQHF.

This clone was counted between two and nine times. V usage is TRBV9 and J usage is TRBJ2-3, with a tentative D call TRBD2 (5 bases). Between the trimmed V and J ends, which lost 0 bases and 6 bases, there was a span of 23 bases. Germline-derived CDR1 and CDR2 are SGDLS and YYNGEE. CDR3 size: 18 residues. In DNA form, the CDR3 reads TGTGCCAGCAGCGTAGCCCCCGGGTCCTTGGCCGGGGTGGATACGCAGTATTTT. Protein: CASSVAPGSLAGVDTQYF.

This rearrangement joins TRBV5-6 to TRBJ2-3; possibly TRBD2 for D (6 bases). Germline V CDR1 and CDR2: SGHDT, YYEEEE. The CDR3 length is 15 residues. The V end lost 4 bases, the J end lost 0 bases, and 12 bases lay between the germline ends. Written as DNA, the CDR3 is TGTGCCAGCAGCCGGGTGGGGGGTAGCACAGATACGCAGTATTTT. Protein: CASSRVGGSTDTQYF. Based on the CDR3 plus reference TRBV5-6 and TRBJ2-3, the full variable domain is DAGVTQSPTHLIKTRGQQVTLRCSPKSGHDTVSWYQQALGQGPQFIFQYYEEEERQRGNFPDRFSGHQFPNYSSELNVNALLLGDSALYLCASSRVGGSTDTQYFGPGTRLTVL.

V usage is TRBV4-2 and J usage is TRBJ2-1, with 9 bases matching TRBD2. Germline CDR1 is LGHNA and CDR2 is YNFKEQ. Trimming at V came to 5 bases and at J to 7 bases, leaving 12 bases not matched to a gene. CDR3 length equals 16 residues. Here the CDR3 reads CASSYQGGGEWNEQFF. CDR3 in DNA: TGTGCCAGCAGCTATCAGGGCGGGGGGGAGTGGAATGAGCAGTTCTTC.

This clone was recorded a few times. The chain employs TRBV7-2 and TRBJ2-6; TRBD1 might be the D (5 bases). The CDR3 totals 12 residues. Germline V gene lookup returns CDR1 SGHTA and CDR2 FQGNSA. The V gene lost 10 bases and the J gene lost 1 base, with 5 bases spanning the gap. The CDR3, as DNA: TGTGCCACAGGGTCTGGGGCCAACGTCCTGACTTTC. Translating it yields CATGSGANVLTF.

This rearrangement joins TRBV9 to TRBJ2-7; 9 bases line up with TRBD2. V was pared by 3 bases and J by 5 bases, with 6 bases of the junction left unmatched. Germline V gives CDR1 SGDLS, CDR2 YYNGEE. This CDR3 spans 14 amino acids. This CDR3 reads CASSASGRFNEQYF. The DNA for the CDR3 is TGTGCCAGCAGCGCAAGCGGGAGGTTCAACGAGCAGTACTTC. Variable domain in full (rest from reference TRBV9 and TRBJ2-7): DSGVTQTPKHLITATGQRVTLRCSPRSGDLSVYWYQQSLDQGLQFLIQYYNGEERAKGNILERFSAQQFPDLHSELNLSSLELGDSALYFCASSASGRFNEQYFGPGTRLTVT.

This clone occurred a few times. This chain links TRBV5-1 with TRBJ2-1, with 11 bases that match TRBD2. With 4 bases clipped from V and 5 bases from J, the junction kept 8 bases outside the gene matches. CDR1 is SGHRS and CDR2 is YFSETQ in the germline V gene. The CDR3 covers 16 residues. Here the CDR3 reads CASSRLASGRNNEQFF. Written as DNA, the CDR3 is TGCGCCAGCAGCCGACTTGCTAGCGGGAGGAACAATGAGCAGTTCTTC. The full variable domain, completed using reference TRBV5-1 and TRBJ2-1, is KAGVTQTPRYLIKTRGQQVTLSCSPISGHRSVSWYQQTPGQGLQFLFEYFSETQRNKGNFPGRFSGRQFSNSRSEMNVSTLELGDSALYLCASSRLASGRNNEQFFGPGTRLTVL.

The chain is built from TRBV27 and TRBJ2-2, with TRBD2 identical over 7 bases. The CDR3 has 14 residues. Germline V CDR1 and CDR2: MNHEY, SMNVEV (reference sequence). The junction had 7 bases not matched to a gene; V was cut back by 6 bases and J by 6 bases. The CDR3 spells CASSPMTSPGELFF. CDR3 bases: TGTGCCAGCAGCCCTATGACTAGCCCCGGGGAGCTGTTTTTT.

The rearrangement uses TRBV7-2 and TRBJ2-7, with TRBD2 identical over 8 bases. Germline CDR1 SGHTA, CDR2 FQGNSA. The CDR3 runs to 15 residues. The J segment lost 1 base and the V segment lost 1 base, leaving 3 bases of the junction unmatched. CDR3 in DNA: TGTGCCAGCAGCTTAGTGATAGCGGGATCCTACGAGCAGTACTTC. It encodes CASSLVIAGSYEQYF.

J is TRBJ1-3 and V is TRBV7-2; 9 bases are shared with TRBD1. CDR1 and CDR2 (germline): SGHTA, FQGNSA. The ends lost 3 bases at V and 7 bases at J; junction bases unmatched: 7. The CDR3 length is 15 residues. CDR3 DNA: TGTGCCAGCAGCTTTGCCGGGACAGGGATGAACACCATATATTTT. This sequence encodes CASSFAGTGMNTIYF.

The gene calls are TRBV5-4 and TRBJ2-5; 13 bases map to TRBD2. The J segment lost 5 bases and the V segment lost 4 bases, leaving 17 bases of the junction unmatched. From germline, CDR1 is SGHNT and CDR2 YYREEE (reference sequence). There are 19 residues in the CDR3. CDR3 amino acids: CASSQGGKTSGRTRETQYF. In DNA form, the CDR3 reads TGTGCCAGCAGCCAAGGGGGAAAGACTAGCGGGAGGACAAGGGAGACCCAGTACTTC.

The chain carries TRBV7-7 and TRBJ1-1; D unresolved. CDR3 length: 16 residues. V gave up 3 bases and J gave up 0 bases, with 14 bases separating them. Germline V gives CDR1 SSHAT, CDR2 FNYEAQ (reference sequence). Here the CDR3 reads CASSFSAGPMNTEAFF. CDR3 nucleotide sequence: TGTGCCAGCAGCTTCTCCGCAGGCCCAATGAACACTGAAGCTTTCTTT.

The rearrangement uses TRBV6-1 and TRBJ1-4, with D tentatively TRBD1 (5 bases). Looked up from germline, CDR1 is MNHNS and CDR2 is SASEGT. This CDR3 is built from 13 residues. The V and J ends lost 8 bases and 6 bases respectively, with 13 bases between them. The CDR3 DNA sequence: TGTGCCAGCTCAGGGTCGGTGGATGAAAAACTGTTTTTT. Translating gives CASSGSVDEKLFF.

This clone was seen a few times. The genes are TRBV5-4 and TRBJ1-6, with 7 bases aligning to TRBD1. Germline loops: CDR1 SGHNT, CDR2 YYREEE (reference sequence). This CDR3 has 15 amino acids. With V trimmed by 4 bases and J by 8 bases, 9 bases remained unmatched. The CDR3 loop is CASSPRRGFDSPLHF. DNA of the CDR3: TGTGCCAGCAGCCCACGCAGGGGGTTCGATTCACCCCTCCACTTT.

This rearrangement joins TRBV4-3 to TRBJ2-2; the match to TRBD2 covers 12 bases. CDR1 and CDR2 (germline): LGHNA, YSLEER. The V gene end was trimmed by 4 bases and the J gene end by 5 bases; junction bases not matched to a gene: 8. This CDR3 region has 17 residues. CDR3 sequence (DNA): TGCGCCAGCAGCCGGGGTATACTAGCGGGAGGAACCGGGGAGCTGTTTTTT. It is translated as CASSRGILAGGTGELFF.

This clone was counted between two and nine times. The rearrangement uses TRBV2 and TRBJ1-6; D uncertain. V was clipped by 8 bases and J by 9 bases, with 17 bases between them. Germline CDR1 is SNHLY and CDR2 is FYNNEI. This CDR3 has 14 amino acids. CDR3: CASEEGHRASPLHF. The CDR3 coding sequence is TGTGCCAGCGAGGAGGGTCATAGGGCTTCACCCCTCCACTTT.

The CDR3 DNA sequence: TGTGCCAGCAGGATAGCGGGAGGGTACGACGAGCAGTACTTC. This codes for CASRIAGGYDEQYF. The chain recombines TRBV6-6 with TRBJ2-7; 11 bases line up with TRBD2. Germline CDR1 reads MNHNY; CDR2 reads SVGAGI (reference sequence). The CDR3 has 14 residues. After removal of 6 bases from V and 5 bases from J, the junction contained 6 bases not matched to a gene.

This clone was counted only a few times. The chain carries TRBV19 and TRBJ2-5, with a tentative D call TRBD1 (6 bases). The CDR3 sequence is 14 residues long. V lost 3 bases and J 4 bases, leaving 12 bases between the germline ends. CDR1 is LNHDA, CDR2 SQIVND, per germline (reference sequence). This chain's CDR3 is CASSMQGTGETQYF. CDR3 DNA sequence: TGTGCCAGTAGTATGCAGGGGACGGGAGAGACCCAGTACTTC.

The chain combines TRBV5-6 with TRBJ2-7; 9 nucleotides line up with TRBD2. Germline CDR1 SGHDT, CDR2 YYEEEE. CDR3 length: 15 amino acids. The V and J ends lost 4 bases and 3 bases, in that order; junction bases with no gene match: 8. This CDR3 is CASSRLAETFYEQYF. The DNA of the CDR3 is TGTGCCAGCAGCCGACTAGCGGAGACGTTCTACGAGCAGTACTTC.